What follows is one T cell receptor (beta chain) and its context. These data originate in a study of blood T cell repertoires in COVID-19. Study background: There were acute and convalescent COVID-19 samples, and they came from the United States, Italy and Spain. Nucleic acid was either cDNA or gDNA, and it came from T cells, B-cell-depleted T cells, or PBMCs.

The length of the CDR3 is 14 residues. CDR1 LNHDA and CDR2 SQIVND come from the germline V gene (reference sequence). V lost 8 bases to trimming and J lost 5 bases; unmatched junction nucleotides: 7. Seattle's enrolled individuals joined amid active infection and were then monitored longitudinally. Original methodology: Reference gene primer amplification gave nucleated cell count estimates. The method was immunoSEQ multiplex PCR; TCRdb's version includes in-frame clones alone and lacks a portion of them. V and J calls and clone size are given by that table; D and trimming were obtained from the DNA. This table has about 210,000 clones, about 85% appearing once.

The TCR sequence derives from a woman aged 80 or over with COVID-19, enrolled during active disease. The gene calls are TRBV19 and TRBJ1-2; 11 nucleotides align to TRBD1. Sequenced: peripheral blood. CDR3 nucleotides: TGTGCCAGTCTGGACAGGGGGCGGAATTATGGCTACACCTTC. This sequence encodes CASLDRGRNYGYTF.